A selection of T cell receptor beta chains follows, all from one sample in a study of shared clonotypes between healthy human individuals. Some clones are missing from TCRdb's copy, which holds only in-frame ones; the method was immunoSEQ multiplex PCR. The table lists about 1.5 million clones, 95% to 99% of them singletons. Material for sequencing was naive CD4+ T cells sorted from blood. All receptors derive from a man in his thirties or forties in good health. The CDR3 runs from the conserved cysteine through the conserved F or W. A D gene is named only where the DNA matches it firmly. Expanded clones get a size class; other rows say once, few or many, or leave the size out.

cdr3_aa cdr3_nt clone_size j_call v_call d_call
CASSLFSGRSTDTQYF TGTGCCAGCAGCTTATTTAGCGGGAGAAGCACAGATACGCAGTATTTT once TRBJ2-3 TRBV5-4 TRBD2
CASSFTGNQPQHF TGCGCCAGCAGTTTTACAGGGAATCAGCCCCAGCATTTT few TRBJ1-5 TRBV5-1 NA
CASSLELGTQYF TGTGCCAGCAGCTTAGAATTAGGGACGCAGTATTTT NA TRBJ2-3 TRBV7-6 NA
CASSPGDSTAQYF TGTGCCAGCTCACCCGGGGATTCGACAGCTCAGTATTTT once TRBJ2-3 TRBV18 NA
CASGLVGSHEQYF TGTGCTAGTGGCCTTGTTGGTAGTCACGAGCAGTACTTC NA TRBJ2-7 TRBV12-5 NA
CSVAPLLARKEQFF TGCAGCGTTGCCCCCCTACTAGCCCGGAAAGAGCAGTTCTTC NA TRBJ2-1 TRBV29-1 NA
CANRFSGRVEEQFF TGTGCCAACAGATTTTCCGGGAGGGTGGAAGAGCAGTTCTTC NA TRBJ2-1 TRBV27 TRBD2
CASSLNAQGRSFNYGYTF TGTGCCAGCAGTTTAAACGCACAGGGCCGAAGCTTTAACTATGGCTACACCTTC NA TRBJ1-2 TRBV28 NA
CASSFYGGLSYNEQFF TGTGCCAGCAGTTTTTATGGCGGTCTCTCCTACAATGAGCAGTTCTTC NA TRBJ2-1 TRBV28 NA
CASSDLSNQPQHF TGTGCCAGCAGTGACCTTAGCAATCAGCCCCAGCATTTT NA TRBJ1-5 TRBV28 NA
CASSVVQYNEQFF TGTGCCAGCAGCGTAGTTCAATACAATGAGCAGTTCTTC NA TRBJ2-1 TRBV9 NA
CASSVTSGRATSYNEQFF TGTGCCAGCAGCGTCACTAGCGGGAGGGCCACCTCCTACAATGAGCAGTTCTTC NA TRBJ2-1 TRBV9 TRBD2
CASSSSGRGFRVTDTQYF TGTGCCAGCAGTTCCTCGGGGAGGGGGTTTCGAGTAACAGATACGCAGTATTTT NA TRBJ2-3 TRBV7-2 NA
CAISENIGSQGTEAFF TGTGCCATCAGTGAGAATATAGGGTCCCAGGGAACTGAAGCTTTCTTT NA TRBJ1-1 TRBV10-3 NA
CAISSLAGDYEQYF TGTGCCATCAGTTCCTTAGCGGGGGACTACGAGCAGTACTTC once TRBJ2-7 TRBV10-3 TRBD2
CASSTGQGRANEQFF TGCGCCAGCAGCACCGGACAGGGGAGGGCCAATGAGCAGTTCTTC NA TRBJ2-1 TRBV5-1 TRBD1